These T cell receptor beta chains were read from a single sample in a study of identical twins. Each CDR3 protein gets one entry after TCRdb re-called the 5' RACE reads with MiXCR. The repertoire has roughly 1.6 million distinct CDR3 sequences, about 31% of them found once; the top ten carry less than 0.35%. The sequenced material came from cord blood. The source of these receptors is a newborn girl in good health. The CDR3 runs from the conserved cysteine through the conserved F or W. The order of the fields is D gene, clone size, J gene, V gene, CDR3 DNA, CDR3 protein. D genes are given only for firm matches. Clone size is not always given. Where it is, it says once, few, many or a class for expanded clones.

NA,many,TRBJ1-2,TRBV5-1,TGCGCCAGCCACAACACAGGGTCCGGCTACACCTTC,CASHNTGSGYTF
NA,few,TRBJ1-6,TRBV7-2,TGTGCCAGCAGCTTGAGAGCTAATTCACCCCTCCACTTT,CASSLRANSPLHF
NA,few,TRBJ2-3,TRBV7-2,TGTGCCAGCAGCCCAACGTCGATGAGCACAGATACGCAGTATTTT,CASSPTSMSTDTQYF
TRBD2,NA,TRBJ2-1,TRBV29-1,TGCAGCGTTGCTAGCGGGAGGAATGAGCAGTTCTTC,CSVASGRNEQFF
NA,many,TRBJ2-5,TRBV27,TGTGCCAGCAGTTTATCGTCCAGGGAGACCCAGTACTTC,CASSLSSRETQYF
NA,many,TRBJ2-5,TRBV20-1,TGCAGTGCTAGACCATATGACATAAGATCACAAGAGACCCAGTACTTC,CSARPYDIRSQETQYF
TRBD2,few,TRBJ2-4,TRBV20-1,TGCAGTGCTAGACTAGCGGGGGGCCGATCTCAGTACTTC,CSARLAGGRSQYF
NA,many,TRBJ2-1,TRBV2,TGTGCCAGCAGACCGTCCTACAATGAGCAGTTCTTC,CASRPSYNEQFF
NA,NA,TRBJ1-5,TRBV12-3/TRBV12-4,TGTGCCAGCAGTCAGGGACCTCAGCCCCAGCCCCAGCATTTT,CASSQGPQPQPQHF
NA,many,TRBJ1-6,TRBV27,TGTGCCAGCAGTTTATGGGATTCACCCCTCCACTTT,CASSLWDSPLHF
NA,NA,TRBJ2-3,TRBV20-1,TGCAGTGCTAGAGATGTCCGGAGGGGTGGCACAGATACGCAGTATTTT,CSARDVRRGGTDTQYF
NA,NA,TRBJ2-3,TRBV20-1,TGCAGTGCTGGGCGAGGTAGCACAGATACGCAGTATTTT,CSAGRGSTDTQYF
NA,few,TRBJ2-5,TRBV27,TGTGCCAGCAGTCTAGGACCTCCGGCGGCCCAGTACTTC,CASSLGPPAAQYF
NA,NA,TRBJ1-4,TRBV19,TGTGCCAGTAGTATTACAGGACCGAATGAAAAACTGTTTTTT,CASSITGPNEKLFF
NA,few,TRBJ1-1,TRBV12-3/TRBV12-4,TGTGCCAGCAGTCCCCAAGGTCGGCGTGAAGCTTTCTTT,CASSPQGRREAFF
NA,NA,TRBJ1-1,TRBV28,TGTGCCAGCAGTTCCCCGGGGGTCGGTGAGCTAGAAGCTTTCTTT,CASSSPGVGELEAFF
NA,NA,TRBJ2-5,TRBV2,TGTGCCAGCAGTGAAGAGCGGATAGTTCAAGAGACCCAGTACTTC,CASSEERIVQETQYF
TRBD1,NA,TRBJ1-2,TRBV28,TGTACCAGCAGTTTCCCGGACAGGCTATCCTACACCTTC,CTSSFPDRLSYTF
NA,many,TRBJ2-1,TRBV5-6,TGTGCCAGCAGCTTGGGCCAGGGAATCTACAATGAGCAGTTCTTC,CASSLGQGIYNEQFF
NA,few,TRBJ1-4,TRBV6-6,TGTGCCAGCAGACAAGGGAATACCGCTAATGAAAAACTGTTTTTT,CASRQGNTANEKLFF
TRBD2,NA,TRBJ2-4,TRBV3-1,TGTGCCAGCAGCCAAGGACTAGCGGGGGGAAACATTCAGTACTTC,CASSQGLAGGNIQYF
NA,NA,TRBJ2-3,TRBV28,TGTGCCAGCAGTTGGGGCTATCATACGCAGTATTTT,CASSWGYHTQYF
NA,few,TRBJ1-1,TRBV5-1,TGCGCCAGCAGCTTGGATGCCAGGGGGAACACTGAAGCTTTCTTT,CASSLDARGNTEAFF
NA,few,TRBJ2-1,TRBV12-3/TRBV12-4,TGTGCCAGCAGTCCCGAAGGGGGGGTACGGGAGCAGTTCTTC,CASSPEGGVREQFF
TRBD2,NA,TRBJ2-5,TRBV12-3/TRBV12-4,TGTGCCAGCAGTTTCGGGACTAATACTGCCCAAGAGACCCAGTACTTC,CASSFGTNTAQETQYF
TRBD1,few,TRBJ2-4,TRBV4-1,TGCGCCAGCAGCCGGGACAGACTAGCCAAAAACATTCAGTACTTC,CASSRDRLAKNIQYF
NA,few,TRBJ2-5,TRBV9,TGTGCCAGCAGCGCATGGCCCGAGTATAGAGACAGCCAAGAGACCCAGTACTTC,CASSAWPEYRDSQETQYF
TRBD2,many,TRBJ2-7,TRBV4-1,TGCGCCAGCAGCCAAGATTACGTGACTAGCGGCTACGAGCAGTACTTC,CASSQDYVTSGYEQYF
NA,NA,TRBJ2-3,TRBV11-1,TGTGCCAGCAGCTTAGAATGGCAGGAGATCACAGATACGCAGTATTTT,CASSLEWQEITDTQYF
NA,NA,TRBJ2-5,TRBV28,TGTGCCAGCAGGACCGCCCCACAGCGGTCCTTGCCCCAGTACTTC,CASRTAPQRSLPQYF
NA,many,TRBJ2-7,TRBV18,TGTGCCAGCTCAAGATACAGGGCCTACGAGCAGTACTTC,CASSRYRAYEQYF
NA,few,TRBJ2-5,TRBV20-1,TGCAGTGCTGGGGGACTCCAAGAGACCCAGTACTTC,CSAGGLQETQYF
TRBD1,few,TRBJ2-4,TRBV24-1,TGTGCCACCAGTGATTTGCAGGGGGATAACATTCAGTACTTC,CATSDLQGDNIQYF
TRBD2,NA,TRBJ2-7,TRBV12-3/TRBV12-4,TGTGCCAGCAGTCCCCGGACTAGCAATTTCGACGAGCAGTACTTC,CASSPRTSNFDEQYF
TRBD2,few,TRBJ2-3,TRBV4-1,TGCGCCAGCAGCTCATGGACTAGCGGGGTACCGGGGCATACGCAGTATTTT,CASSSWTSGVPGHTQYF
NA,NA,TRBJ2-5,TRBV6-5,TGTGCCAGCAGTGACTATGACAGGCAAGAGACCCAGTACTTC,CASSDYDRQETQYF
NA,few,TRBJ2-7,TRBV12-3/TRBV12-4,TGTGCCAGCAGTTTAGTTCGCAGTAACAATGAGCAGTACTTC,CASSLVRSNNEQYF
NA,NA,TRBJ2-7,TRBV6-1,TGTGCCAGCAGTGAAGCCCTCCGGGAGTACTTCTACGAGCAGTACTTC,CASSEALREYFYEQYF
NA,NA,TRBJ2-1,TRBV24-1,TGTGCCACCAGTGGCCTTCCTAGCTCCTACAATGAGCAGTTCTTC,CATSGLPSSYNEQFF
NA,few,TRBJ2-7,TRBV3-1,TGTGCCAGCAGCCAATTGGGACACTACGAGCAGTACTTC,CASSQLGHYEQYF
TRBD2,NA,TRBJ2-1,TRBV12-3/TRBV12-4,TGTGCCAGCCAAGGGGTAGCGGGGACCGGGTTCTTC,CASQGVAGTGFF
NA,few,TRBJ2-6,TRBV30,TGTGCCTGGAGTTATCCGGGGAGCTCTGGGGCCAACGTCCTGACTTTC,CAWSYPGSSGANVLTF
NA,few,TRBJ2-5,TRBV14,TGTGCCAGCAGCCAAGAACTCTGGGGGCGAACCCAAGAGACCCAGTACTTC,CASSQELWGRTQETQYF
NA,few,TRBJ2-7,TRBV28,TGTGCCAGCAGTTCCCTGTACAATGAGCAGTACTTC,CASSSLYNEQYF
NA,NA,TRBJ1-1,TRBV20-1,TGCAGTGCTAGAGAGGGAGGGACGAGTACTGAAGCTTTCTTT,CSAREGGTSTEAFF
TRBD2,few,TRBJ2-3,TRBV20-1,TGCAGTGCTAACCGGGGGGCAGATACGCAGTATTTT,CSANRGADTQYF
TRBD2,few,TRBJ2-3,TRBV2,TGTGCCAGCATGTGGGGTAGCGGGGGACTCACAGATACGCAGTATTTT,CASMWGSGGLTDTQYF
NA,NA,TRBJ2-1,TRBV5-1,TGCGCCAGCAGCTTGGCTCCGAGCGACTCCTACAATGAGCAGTTCTTC,CASSLAPSDSYNEQFF
NA,NA,TRBJ1-6,TRBV5-1,TGCGCCAGCAGCTTGGACCACTCCTATAATTCACCCCTCCACTTT,CASSLDHSYNSPLHF
TRBD2,few,TRBJ2-7,TRBV7-9,TGTGCCAGCAGCTTCCAAACCGGGACTAGCGATTTCTACGAGCAGTACTTC,CASSFQTGTSDFYEQYF
TRBD2,few,TRBJ2-1,TRBV7-9,TGTGCCAGCAGCCTGACTAGCTCTGAGCAGTTCTTC,CASSLTSSEQFF